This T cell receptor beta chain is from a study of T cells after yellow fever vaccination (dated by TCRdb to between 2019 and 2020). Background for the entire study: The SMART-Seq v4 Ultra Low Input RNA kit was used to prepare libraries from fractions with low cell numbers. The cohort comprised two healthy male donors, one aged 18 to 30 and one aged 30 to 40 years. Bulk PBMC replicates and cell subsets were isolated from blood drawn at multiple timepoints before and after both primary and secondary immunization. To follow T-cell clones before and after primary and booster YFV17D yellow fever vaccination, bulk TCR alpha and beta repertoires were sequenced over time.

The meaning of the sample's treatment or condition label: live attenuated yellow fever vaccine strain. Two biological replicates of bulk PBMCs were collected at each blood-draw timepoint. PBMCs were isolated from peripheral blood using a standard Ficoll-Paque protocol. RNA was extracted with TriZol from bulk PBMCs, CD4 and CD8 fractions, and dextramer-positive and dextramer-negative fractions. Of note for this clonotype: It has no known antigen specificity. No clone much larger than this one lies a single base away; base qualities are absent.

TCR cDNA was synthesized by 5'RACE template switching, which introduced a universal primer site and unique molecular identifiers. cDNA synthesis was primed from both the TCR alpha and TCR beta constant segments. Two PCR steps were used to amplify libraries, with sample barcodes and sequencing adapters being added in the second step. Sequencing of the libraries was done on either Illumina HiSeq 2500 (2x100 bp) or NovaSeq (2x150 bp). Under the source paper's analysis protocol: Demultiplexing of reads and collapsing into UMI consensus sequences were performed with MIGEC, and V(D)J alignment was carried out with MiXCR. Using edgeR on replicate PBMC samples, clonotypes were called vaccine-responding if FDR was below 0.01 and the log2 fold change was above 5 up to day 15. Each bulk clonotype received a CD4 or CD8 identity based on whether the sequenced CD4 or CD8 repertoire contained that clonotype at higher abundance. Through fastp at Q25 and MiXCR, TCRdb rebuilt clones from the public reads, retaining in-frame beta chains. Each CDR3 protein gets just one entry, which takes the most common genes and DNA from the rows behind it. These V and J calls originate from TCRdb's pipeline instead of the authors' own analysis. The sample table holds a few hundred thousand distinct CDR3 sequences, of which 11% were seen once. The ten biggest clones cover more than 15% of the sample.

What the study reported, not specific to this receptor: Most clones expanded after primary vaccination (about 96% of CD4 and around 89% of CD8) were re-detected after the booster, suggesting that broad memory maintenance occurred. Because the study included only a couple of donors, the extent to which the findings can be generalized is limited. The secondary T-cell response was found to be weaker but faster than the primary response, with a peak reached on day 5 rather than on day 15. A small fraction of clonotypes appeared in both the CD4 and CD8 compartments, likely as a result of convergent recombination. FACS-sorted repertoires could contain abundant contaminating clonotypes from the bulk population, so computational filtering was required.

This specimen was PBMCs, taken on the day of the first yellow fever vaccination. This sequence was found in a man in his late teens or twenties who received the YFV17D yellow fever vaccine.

CDR3 sequence: CAWTLGMQETQYF. The DNA sequence is as follows: TGTGCCTGGACCTTGGGGATGCAAGAGACCCAGTACTTC. The sequence is built from TRBV30 and TRBJ2-5, with the D gene not clear enough to name. V loses 4 bases of germline sequence and J loses 2 bases, and the interval between the two ends is 11 bases. Inclusive of the bounding cysteine and phenylalanine, the CDR3 is 13 residues long. Only the CDR3 region is kept as DNA, spanning 39 bases read in frame from base 1. The germline V gene (reference sequence) gives CDR1 as GTSNPN and CDR2 as SVGIG.